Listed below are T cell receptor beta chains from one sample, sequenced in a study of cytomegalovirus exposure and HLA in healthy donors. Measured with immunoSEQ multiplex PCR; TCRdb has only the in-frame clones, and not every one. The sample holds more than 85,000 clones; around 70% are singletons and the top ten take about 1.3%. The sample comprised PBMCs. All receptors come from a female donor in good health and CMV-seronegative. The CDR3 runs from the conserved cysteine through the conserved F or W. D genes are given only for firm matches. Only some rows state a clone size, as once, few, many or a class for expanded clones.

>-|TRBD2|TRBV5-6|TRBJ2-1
TGTGCCAGCAGCCACTCGAGGGCTAGCGGGAGTGGTGAGCAGTTCTTC
CASSHSRASGSGEQFF
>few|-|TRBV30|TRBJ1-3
TGTGCCTGGACCGCCCTAGACACCATATATTTT
CAWTALDTIYF
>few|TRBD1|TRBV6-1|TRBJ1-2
TGTGCCAGCAGGGGACAGGGGTTTGGCTACACCTTC
CASRGQGFGYTF
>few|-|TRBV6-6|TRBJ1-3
TGTGCCAGCAGTTTGACGACAACTGGAAACACCATATATTTT
CASSLTTTGNTIYF
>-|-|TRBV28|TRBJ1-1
TGTGCCAGCACCCTACTACAGGGTCGGACTGAAGCTTTCTTT
CASTLLQGRTEAFF
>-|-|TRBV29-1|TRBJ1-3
TGCAGCGTTGCAGGGGCGACTGGAAACACCATATATTTT
CSVAGATGNTIYF
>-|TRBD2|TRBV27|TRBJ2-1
TGTGCCAGCAGTCTCGTAGCGGGGCGGTATGGGCAGTTCTTC
CASSLVAGRYGQFF
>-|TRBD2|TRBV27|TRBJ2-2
TGTGCCAGCAGTTTAGGGCGGGAGGGCCCCGGGGAGCTGTTTTTT
CASSLGREGPGELFF
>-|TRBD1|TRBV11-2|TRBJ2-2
TGTGCCAGCGGTCGACAGGGTATTGCCGGGGAGCTGTTTTTT
CASGRQGIAGELFF
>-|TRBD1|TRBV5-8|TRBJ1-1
TGTGCCAGCAGCAACGGAATCAGACAGGGATCCACTGAAGCTTTCTTT
CASSNGIRQGSTEAFF
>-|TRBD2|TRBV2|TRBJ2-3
TGTGCCAGCAGTCCGGGACTAGCGGATGCAGATACGCAGTATTTT
CASSPGLADADTQYF
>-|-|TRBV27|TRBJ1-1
TGTGCCAGCAGTTTACGGGGGGGCGCAATGAACACTGAAGCTTTCTTT
CASSLRGGAMNTEAFF
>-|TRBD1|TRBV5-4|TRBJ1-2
TGTGCCAGCAGCCAGGGGGCCAGCATCGACGACCTCTATGGCTACACCTTC
CASSQGASIDDLYGYTF
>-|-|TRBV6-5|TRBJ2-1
TGTGCCAGCAGCCGGACTACGAGCTCCTACAATGAGCAGTTCTTC
CASSRTTSSYNEQFF
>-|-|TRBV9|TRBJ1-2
TGTGCCAGCAGCGTAAATAGTCTAGATGGGGCAGCCTATGGCTACACCTTC
CASSVNSLDGAAYGYTF
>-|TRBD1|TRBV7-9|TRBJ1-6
TGTGCCAGCAGCTTAGCGGGACAGTATAATTCACCCCTCCACTTT
CASSLAGQYNSPLHF
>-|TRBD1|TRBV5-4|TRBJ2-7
TGTGCCAGCAGCTTGGGCGACAGGGGGGTTAACGAGCAGTACTTC
CASSLGDRGVNEQYF
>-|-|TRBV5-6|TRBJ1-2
TGTGCCAGCAGCTTGGTCGAGGTGGCGGATGGCTACACCTTC
CASSLVEVADGYTF
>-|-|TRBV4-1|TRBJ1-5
TGCGCCAGCAGCCAAGAAGCGGGGGGCAATCAGCCCCAGCATTTT
CASSQEAGGNQPQHF
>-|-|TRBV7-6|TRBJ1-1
TGTGCCAGCAGCTTAGCGGCAGGGAACACTGAAGCTTTCTTT
CASSLAAGNTEAFF